A single sample is the source of the 9 T cell receptor beta chains below, sequenced in a study of PD-1 blockade in classical Hodgkin lymphoma. Exposure to brentuximab vedotin varied, and each patient had relapsed following autologous stem cell transplantation. The data were produced by immunoSEQ multiplex PCR, yet TCRdb's version contains in-frame clones alone and is incomplete. The data contain about 94,000 clones, 80% to 90% of them singletons. Sequenced here: peripheral blood mononuclear cells (PBMCs), sampled before the second cycle of nivolumab. These TCRs come from a human donor with classical Hodgkin lymphoma.

V gene TRBV13 combines with J gene TRBJ2-7; D is tentatively TRBD1 or TRBD2 (5 bases each). The V gene's germline CDR1 is PRHDT and CDR2 FYEKMQ (reference sequence). V lost 5 bases and J lost 1, with 12 bases in between. The length of the CDR3 is 14 residues. The CDR3 DNA sequence: TGTGCCAGCAGCGATCAGGGACCGTCCTACGAGCAGTACTTC. Its translation: CASSDQGPSYEQYF.

The rearrangement links TRBV29-1 to TRBJ2-3; 7 bases match TRBD2. Germline trimming cut 7 bases from V and 1 base from J; bases unmatched to any gene: 5. The CDR3 has 13 residues. Germline V gene sequence: CDR1 SQVTM, CDR2 ANQGSEA. The CDR3 loop reads CSAPGLCTDTQYF. CDR3 in DNA: TGCAGCGCGCCGGGACTATGCACAGATACGCAGTATTTT.

This chain joins TRBV9 and TRBJ1-4; D is unresolved. The CDR3 length is 14 residues. Germline V gene lookup returns CDR1 SGDLS and CDR2 YYNGEE. Trimming removed 1 base at V and 7 bases at J, with 11 bases between. The CDR3 coding sequence is TGTGCCAGCAGCGTACGGGGTGAGGGTGAAAAACTGTTTTTT. Protein: CASSVRGEGEKLFF.

V usage is TRBV5-6 and J usage is TRBJ2-3; 12 bases are a match to TRBD2. Germline CDR1 reads SGHDT; CDR2 reads YYEEEE. The J segment lost 5 bases and the V segment lost 1 base, leaving 5 bases of the junction unmatched. The CDR3 runs 16 residues. CDR3 sequence reads: CASSLSSGRAKDTQYF. The CDR3 coding sequence is TGTGCCAGCAGCTTGTCTAGCGGGAGGGCCAAAGATACGCAGTATTTT.

The genes are TRBV11-2 and TRBJ2-1; possibly TRBD1 for D (6 bases). V lost 1 base, J lost 5 bases, and 9 bases lay in between. Germline-derived CDR1 and CDR2 are SGHAT and FQNNGV. The CDR3 loop spans 14 amino acids. The CDR3 loop is CASSLGGQNNEQFF. The CDR3 DNA sequence: TGTGCCAGCAGCTTAGGGGGGCAGAACAATGAGCAGTTCTTC.

V and J are TRBV12-2 and TRBJ1-4. TRBV12-2 is shown as a pseudogene. CDR3 size: 11 residues. In nucleotides, the CDR3 is TGTGCAAGTCGCTTTAATGAAAAACTGTTTTTT. This sequence encodes CASRFNEKLFF.

CDR3 sequence (DNA): TGTGCCAGCAGTTACTCGGGTCCAGGATCTGCGCAGTATTTT. This sequence encodes CASSYSGPGSAQYF. V usage is TRBV6-5 and J usage is TRBJ2-3; D is unclear. Looked up from germline, CDR1 is MNHEY and CDR2 is SVGAGI. The V end was cut by 0 bases, the J end by 10 bases, with 14 bases between. This CDR3 is built from 14 residues.

The rearrangement joins TRBV5-1 to TRBJ2-7, with 11 nucleotides matching TRBD1. V was pared by 7 bases and J by 6 bases, with 15 bases of the junction left unmatched. This CDR3 has 16 amino acids. Per germline, CDR1 SGHRS and CDR2 YFSETQ. CDR3 sequence reads: CASEKTGQGALGEQYF. CDR3 sequence (DNA): TGCGCCAGCGAAAAGACTGGACAGGGGGCGTTAGGCGAGCAGTACTTC.

The rearrangement uses TRBV9 and TRBJ1-1; no reliable D call. There are 14 residues in the CDR3. The germline gives CDR1 SGDLS, CDR2 YYNGEE. Trimming took 0 bases from V and 4 from J, leaving 10 bases between them. The DNA of the CDR3 is TGTGCCAGCAGCGTAGCGGTTCGGGGCACTGAAGCTTTCTTT. This gives the protein CASSVAVRGTEAFF. Full variable domain (rest looked up from reference TRBV9 and TRBJ1-1): DSGVTQTPKHLITATGQRVTLRCSPRSGDLSVYWYQQSLDQGLQFLIQYYNGEERAKGNILERFSAQQFPDLHSELNLSSLELGDSALYFCASSVAVRGTEAFFGQGTRLTVV.